This entry features one TCR beta chain sequence. This record belongs to a study of blood T cell repertoires in COVID-19. Whole-study context: COVID-19 samples collected from the United States, Italy and Spain covered acute and convalescent phases. The cDNA or gDNA used as material had been derived from T cells, B-cell-depleted T cells, or PBMCs.

Profiled with immunoSEQ multiplex PCR; TCRdb holds only in-frame clones, not every one. The table has approximately 430,000 clones, more than 80% seen once. The CDR3 has 12 amino acids. The ends were cut back, 3 bases at V and 6 bases at J, with 6 bases in the middle. The germline gives CDR1 MNHEY, CDR2 SMNVEV (reference sequence). The TCR comes from a woman younger than 45 with active or convalescent COVID-19. The rearrangement links TRBV27 to TRBJ2-1; a possible D gene is TRBD2 (5 bases). The material sequenced was peripheral blood. This CDR3 reads CASSFRGNEQFF. DNA for the CDR3: TGTGCCAGCAGTTTTCGGGGCAATGAGCAGTTCTTC.